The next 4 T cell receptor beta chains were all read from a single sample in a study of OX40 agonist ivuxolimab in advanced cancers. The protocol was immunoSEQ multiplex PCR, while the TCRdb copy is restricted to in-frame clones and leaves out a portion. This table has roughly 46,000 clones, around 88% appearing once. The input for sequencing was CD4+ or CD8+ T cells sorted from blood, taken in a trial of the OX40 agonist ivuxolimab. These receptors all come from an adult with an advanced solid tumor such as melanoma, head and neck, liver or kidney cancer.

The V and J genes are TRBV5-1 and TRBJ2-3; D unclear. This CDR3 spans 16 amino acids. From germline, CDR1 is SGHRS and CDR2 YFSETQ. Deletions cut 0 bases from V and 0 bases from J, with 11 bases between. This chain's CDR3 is CASSLDVRPSTDTQYF. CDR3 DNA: TGCGCCAGCAGCTTGGATGTCCGACCTAGCACAGATACGCAGTATTTT.

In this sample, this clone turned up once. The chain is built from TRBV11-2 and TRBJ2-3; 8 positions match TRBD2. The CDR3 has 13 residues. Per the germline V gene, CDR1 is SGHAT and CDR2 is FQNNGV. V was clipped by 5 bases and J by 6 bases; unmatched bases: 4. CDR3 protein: CASSPGLADTQYF. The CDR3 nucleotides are TGTGCCAGCAGCCCCGGACTAGCCGATACGCAGTATTTT.

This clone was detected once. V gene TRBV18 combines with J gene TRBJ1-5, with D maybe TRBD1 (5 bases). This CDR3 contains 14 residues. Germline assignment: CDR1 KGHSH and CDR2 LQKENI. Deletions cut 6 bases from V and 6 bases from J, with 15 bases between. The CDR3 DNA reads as TGTGCCAGCTCCCCAGGGATGGGACGTCAGCCCCAGCATTTT. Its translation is CASSPGMGRQPQHF.

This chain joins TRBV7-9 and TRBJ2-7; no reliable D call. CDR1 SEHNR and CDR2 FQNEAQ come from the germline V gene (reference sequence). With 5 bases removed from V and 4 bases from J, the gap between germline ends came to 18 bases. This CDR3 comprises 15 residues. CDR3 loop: CASSHQAAQEYEQYF. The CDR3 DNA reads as TGTGCCAGCAGCCACCAGGCAGCTCAAGAATACGAGCAGTACTTC.